A selection of T cell receptor beta chains follows, all from one sample in a study of blood T cell repertoires in COVID-19. Measured with immunoSEQ multiplex PCR; TCRdb has only the in-frame clones, and not every one. Of 300,000 to 350,000 clones detected, around 83% appear once; the ten largest clones hold about 3%. The sample was peripheral blood. All receptors derive from a man aged 30-40 years with active or convalescent COVID-19. CDR3s include the opening cysteine and the closing phenylalanine or tryptophan. A D gene is named only where the DNA matches it firmly.

j_call v_call d_call cdr3_aa cdr3_nt
TRBJ2-5 TRBV19 TRBD2 CASSTWTSGGKETQYF TGTGCCAGTAGTACCTGGACTAGCGGGGGGAAAGAGACCCAGTACTTC
TRBJ2-2 TRBV6-5 TRBD2 CASSYMTSNTGELFF TGTGCCAGCAGTTACATGACTAGCAATACCGGGGAGCTGTTTTTT
TRBJ2-2 TRBV30 TRBD2 CAWKRTSGFTGELFF TGTGCCTGGAAGCGGACTAGCGGGTTCACCGGGGAGCTGTTTTTT
TRBJ2-7 TRBV5-1 TRBD2 CASSKGGGRADEQYF TGCGCCAGCAGTAAGGGGGGCGGGAGGGCCGACGAGCAGTACTTC
TRBJ1-4 TRBV7-9 TRBD1 CASSIWDSPTNEKLFF TGTGCCAGCAGCATATGGGACAGCCCAACTAATGAAAAACTGTTTTTT
TRBJ2-5 TRBV7-2 TRBD1 CASSFTPDREETQYF TGTGCCAGCAGCTTTACTCCGGACAGGGAAGAGACCCAGTACTTC
TRBJ1-2 TRBV19 NA CASSTNNYGYTF TGTGCCAGTAGTACCAATAACTATGGCTACACCTTC
TRBJ2-7 TRBV3-1/TRBV3-2 TRBD2 CASSLAGAGEYEQYF TGTGCCAGCAGCCTGGCCGGGGCGGGGGAATACGAGCAGTACTTC
TRBJ2-5 TRBV30 NA CAWSHLRQETQYF TGTGCCTGGAGCCATCTACGACAAGAGACCCAGTACTTC
TRBJ2-7 TRBV30 TRBD2 CAWSRTSGFPGEQYF TGTGCCTGGAGTCGGACTAGCGGGTTCCCGGGGGAGCAGTACTTC